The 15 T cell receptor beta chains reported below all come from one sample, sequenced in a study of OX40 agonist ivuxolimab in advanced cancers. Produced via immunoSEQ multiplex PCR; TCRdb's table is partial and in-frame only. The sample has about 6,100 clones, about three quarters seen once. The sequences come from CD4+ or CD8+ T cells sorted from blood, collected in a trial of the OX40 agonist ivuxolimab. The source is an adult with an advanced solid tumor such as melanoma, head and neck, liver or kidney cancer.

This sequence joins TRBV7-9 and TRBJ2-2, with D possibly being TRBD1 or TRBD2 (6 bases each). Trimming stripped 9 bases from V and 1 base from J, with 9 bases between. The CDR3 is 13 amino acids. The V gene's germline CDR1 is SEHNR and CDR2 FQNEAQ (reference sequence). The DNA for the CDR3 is TGTGCCAGGGCGGGACAGAACACCGGGGAGCTGTTTTTT. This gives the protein CARAGQNTGELFF.

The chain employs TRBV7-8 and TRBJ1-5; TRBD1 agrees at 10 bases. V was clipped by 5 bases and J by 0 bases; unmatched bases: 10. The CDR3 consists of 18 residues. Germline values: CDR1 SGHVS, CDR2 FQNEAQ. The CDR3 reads CASSRGTGARYSNQPQHF. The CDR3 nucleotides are TGTGCCAGCAGCCGCGGGACAGGGGCTCGTTATAGCAATCAGCCCCAGCATTTT.

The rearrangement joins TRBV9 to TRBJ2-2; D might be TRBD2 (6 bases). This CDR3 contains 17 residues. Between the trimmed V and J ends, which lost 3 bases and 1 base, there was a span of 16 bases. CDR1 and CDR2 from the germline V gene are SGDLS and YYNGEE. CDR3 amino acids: CASSAPARAGNTGELFF. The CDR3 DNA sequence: TGTGCCAGCAGCGCGCCCGCTAGAGCGGGGAACACCGGGGAGCTGTTTTTT.

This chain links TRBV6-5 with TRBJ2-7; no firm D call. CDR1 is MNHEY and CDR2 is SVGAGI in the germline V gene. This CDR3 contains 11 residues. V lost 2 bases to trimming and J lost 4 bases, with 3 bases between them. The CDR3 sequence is CASSYAYEQYF. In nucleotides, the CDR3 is TGTGCCAGCAGTTACGCGTACGAGCAGTACTTC.

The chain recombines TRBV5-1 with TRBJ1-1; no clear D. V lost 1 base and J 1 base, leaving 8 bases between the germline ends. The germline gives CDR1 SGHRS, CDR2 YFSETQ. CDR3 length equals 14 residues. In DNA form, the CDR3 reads TGCGCCAGCAGCTTGACACAGACGAACACTGAAGCTTTCTTT. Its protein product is CASSLTQTNTEAFF.

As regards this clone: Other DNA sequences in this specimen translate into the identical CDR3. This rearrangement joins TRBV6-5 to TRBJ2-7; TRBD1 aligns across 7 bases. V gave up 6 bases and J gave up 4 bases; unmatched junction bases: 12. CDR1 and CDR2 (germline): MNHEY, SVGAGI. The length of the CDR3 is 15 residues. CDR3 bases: TGTGCCAGCAGCCGACAGGGTACGACACCTTACGAGCAGTACTTC. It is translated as CASSRQGTTPYEQYF.

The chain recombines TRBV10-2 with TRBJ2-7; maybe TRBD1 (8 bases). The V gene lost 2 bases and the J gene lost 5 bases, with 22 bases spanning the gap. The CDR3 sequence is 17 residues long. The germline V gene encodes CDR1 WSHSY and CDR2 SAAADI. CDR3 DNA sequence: TGCGCCAGCAGTGAGATACACAGGGGGGGAAATGCCGACGAGCAGTACTTC. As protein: CASSEIHRGGNADEQYF.

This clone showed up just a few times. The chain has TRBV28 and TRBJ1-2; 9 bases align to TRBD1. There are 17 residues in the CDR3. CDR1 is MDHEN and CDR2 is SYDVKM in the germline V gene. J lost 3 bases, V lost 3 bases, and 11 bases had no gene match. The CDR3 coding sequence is TGTGCCAGCAGTTTCCTCGGGACAGGGCCGAGGGACTATGGCTACACCTTC. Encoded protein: CASSFLGTGPRDYGYTF.

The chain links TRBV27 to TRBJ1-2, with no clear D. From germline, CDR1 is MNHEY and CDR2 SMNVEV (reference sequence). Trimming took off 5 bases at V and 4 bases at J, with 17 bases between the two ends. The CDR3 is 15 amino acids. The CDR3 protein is CASSPPDGSFYGYTF. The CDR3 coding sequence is TGTGCCAGCAGTCCCCCGGACGGCTCCTTCTATGGCTACACCTTC.

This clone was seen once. CDR3 DNA: TGCGCCAGCTCTTTGGGGGAGGGAGGCTACGAGCAGTACTTC. Protein sequence: CASSLGEGGYEQYF. This rearrangement joins TRBV4-1 to TRBJ2-7, with 7 nucleotides matching TRBD2. The CDR3 totals 14 residues. The V gene end was trimmed by 8 bases and the J gene end by 3 bases; junction bases not matched to a gene: 10. Looked up from germline, CDR1 is MGHRA and CDR2 is YSYEKL.

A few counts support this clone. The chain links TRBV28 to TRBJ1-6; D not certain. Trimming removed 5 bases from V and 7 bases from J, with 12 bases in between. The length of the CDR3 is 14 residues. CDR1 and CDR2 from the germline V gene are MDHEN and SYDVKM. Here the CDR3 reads CASSHASQNSPLHF. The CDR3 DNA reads TGTGCCAGCAGTCACGCCAGTCAGAATTCACCCCTCCACTTT.

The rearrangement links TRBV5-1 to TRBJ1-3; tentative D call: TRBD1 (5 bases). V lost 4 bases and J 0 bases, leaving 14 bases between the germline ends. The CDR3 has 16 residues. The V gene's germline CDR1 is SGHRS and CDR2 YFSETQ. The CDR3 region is CASSPDSQSSGNTIYF. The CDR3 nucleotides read TGCGCCAGCAGCCCAGACAGCCAGAGCTCTGGAAACACCATATATTTT.

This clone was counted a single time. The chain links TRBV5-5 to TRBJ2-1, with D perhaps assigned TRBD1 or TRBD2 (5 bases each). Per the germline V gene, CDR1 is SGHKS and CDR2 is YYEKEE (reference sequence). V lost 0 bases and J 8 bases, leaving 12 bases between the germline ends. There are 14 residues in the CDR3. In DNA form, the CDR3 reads TGTGCCAGCAGCTTGGGAGGGGTCGTAGATGAGCAGTTCTTC. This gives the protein CASSLGGVVDEQFF.

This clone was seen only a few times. As DNA, the CDR3 is TGTGCCAGCAGCCCCCAACTAGAGAGCACAGATACGCAGTATTTT. Translating it yields CASSPQLESTDTQYF. The rearrangement joins TRBV7-2 to TRBJ2-3; D is possibly TRBD2 (5 bases). CDR1 and CDR2 from the germline V gene are SGHTA and FQGNSA. The CDR3 covers 15 residues. Trimming removed 5 bases at V and 0 bases at J, with 12 bases between.

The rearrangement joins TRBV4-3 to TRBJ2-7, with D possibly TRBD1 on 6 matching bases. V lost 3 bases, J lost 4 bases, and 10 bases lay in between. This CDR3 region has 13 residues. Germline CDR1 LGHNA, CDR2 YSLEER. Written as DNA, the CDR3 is TGCGCCAGCAGCCAGATACAGGGATACGAGCAGTACTTC. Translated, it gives CASSQIQGYEQYF.